The 21 T cell receptor beta chains below were found in one sample sequenced in a study of T cell responses to AZD1222 COVID-19 vaccine. Generated by immunoSEQ multiplex PCR, the TCRdb table keeps only in-frame clones and is missing some. The sample holds over 120,000 clones, about 90% seen once. The specimen was peripheral blood, collected on day 0 of AZD1222 vaccination. The receptors derive from an adult in good health.

As for this clone: One junction end disagrees with the germline gene, perhaps due to a read error. This chain connects TRBV7-7 to TRBJ2-2; D gene ambiguous. The CDR3 contains 16 residues. In germline, CDR1 is SSHAT, CDR2 FNYEAQ (reference sequence). The CDR3, as DNA: TGTGCTAGCAGCCCGTCCGGACCTCCGAACACCGGGGAGCTGTTTTTT. Translating gives CASSPSGPPNTGELFF.

The chain couples TRBV7-3 to TRBJ2-3; no clear D gene. The CDR3 is made up of 14 amino acids. CDR1 SGHTA and CDR2 FQGTGA come from the germline V gene. Trimming took 0 bases from V and 4 from J, leaving 8 bases between them. In DNA, the CDR3 is TGTGCCAGCAGCTTAACCGGGTTACCAGATACGCAGTATTTT. Translation: CASSLTGLPDTQYF.

This chain joins TRBV18 and TRBJ1-1; D is unresolved. The CDR3 is 14 residues long. V dropped 2 bases and J dropped 8 bases, with 15 bases sitting between them. Germline V gene sequence: CDR1 KGHSH, CDR2 LQKENI. CDR3 sequence: CASSPLPLAQEAFF. The CDR3 DNA follows: TGTGCCAGCTCACCATTACCACTTGCACAGGAAGCTTTCTTT.

The chain uses TRBV7-9 and TRBJ1-5; TRBD1 matches at 7 bases. The CDR3 loop spans 14 amino acids. From germline, CDR1 is SEHNR and CDR2 FQNEAQ (reference sequence). Unmatched junction bases numbered 3, after V lost 5 bases and J lost 2 bases. In DNA form, the CDR3 reads TGTGCCAGCAGCCAACAGGGGCGCAATCAGCCCCAGCATTTT. Amino acids: CASSQQGRNQPQHF.

V is TRBV24-1 and J is TRBJ2-1; D unclear. Germline CDR1 KGHDR, CDR2 SFDVKD. Trimming took off 8 bases at V and 2 bases at J, with 12 bases between the two ends. The CDR3 extends over 14 amino acids. CDR3 amino acids: CATILAATYNEQFF. The DNA for the CDR3 is TGTGCCACCATTTTGGCTGCCACCTACAATGAGCAGTTCTTC.

The count of this clone is one. The rearrangement joins TRBV5-1 to TRBJ2-7, with 9 bases identical to TRBD1. Per the germline V gene, CDR1 is SGHRS and CDR2 is YFSETQ. With V trimmed by 4 bases and J by 2 bases, 4 bases remained unmatched. The CDR3 is 14 residues long. DNA for the CDR3: TGCGCCAGCAGCGTGAACAGGGGGCCCTACGAGCAGTACTTC. It is translated as CASSVNRGPYEQYF.

The chain uses TRBV11-3 and TRBJ2-2, with D uncertain. Trimming cost V 5 bases and J 3 bases, with 4 bases left between them. Per germline, CDR1 SGHNT and CDR2 YENEEA. The CDR3 consists of 12 residues. The CDR3 DNA follows: TGTGCCAGCAGCCCAGACACCGGGGAGCTGTTTTTT. Its protein is CASSPDTGELFF.

This chain joins TRBV9 and TRBJ1-1; the D gene is possibly TRBD1 (5 bases). The CDR3 extends over 15 amino acids. The germline gives CDR1 SGDLS, CDR2 YYNGEE. V shed 0 bases and J shed 3 bases, with 12 bases lying between them. CDR3 nucleotides: TGTGCCAGCAGCGTAGTGCTGGGGGGGTACACTGAAGCTTTCTTT. Protein product: CASSVVLGGYTEAFF.

The chain joins TRBV5-5 to TRBJ2-3; D possibly uses TRBD1 or TRBD2 (5 bases each). Deletions cut 4 bases from V and 6 bases from J, with 15 bases between. This CDR3 comprises 14 residues. Germline V gene data show CDR1 as SGHKS and CDR2 as YYEKEE (reference sequence). As DNA, the CDR3 is TGTGCCAGCAGCAACCTGGGACCCCCTGATACGCAGTATTTT. The encoded protein is CASSNLGPPDTQYF.

V usage is TRBV6-5 and J usage is TRBJ1-1; 9 bases line up with TRBD1. The germline V gene has CDR1 MNHEY and CDR2 SVGAGI. The CDR3 totals 14 residues. V was clipped by 0 bases and J by 5 bases; unmatched bases: 1. As DNA, the CDR3 is TGTGCCAGCAGTTACTCGACAGGGGGAACTGAAGCTTTCTTT. Translated, it gives CASSYSTGGTEAFF.

The rearrangement uses TRBV5-1 and TRBJ2-3; D remains unclear. From germline, CDR1 is SGHRS and CDR2 YFSETQ. This CDR3 contains 13 residues. Between the trimmed V and J ends, which lost 4 bases and 2 bases, there was a span of 8 bases. Here the CDR3 reads CASSPQSTDTQYF. The CDR3 DNA reads TGCGCCAGCAGCCCGCAGTCCACAGATACGCAGTATTTT.

The V and J genes are TRBV3-1 (or the pseudogene TRBV3-2) and TRBJ2-3, with TRBD2 identical over 12 bases. Germline CDR1 reads LGHDT; CDR2 reads YNNKEL (reference sequence). The CDR3 contains 19 residues. V was clipped by 2 bases and J by 0 bases; unmatched bases: 9. The CDR3 protein is CASSQHASGGALSTDTQYF. As DNA, the CDR3 is TGTGCCAGCAGCCAACACGCTAGCGGGGGGGCTTTGAGCACAGATACGCAGTATTTT.

The genes are TRBV11-2 and TRBJ1-6; D unclear. This CDR3 comprises 14 residues. Deletions cut 2 bases from V and 6 bases from J, with 8 bases between. Germline V lookup: CDR1 SGHAT, CDR2 FQNNGV. CDR3: CASSLTVGNSPLHF. In nucleotides, the CDR3 is TGTGCCAGCAGCTTAACCGTGGGTAATTCACCCCTCCACTTT.

As DNA, the CDR3 is TGTGCCAGCCGCGTGGACAGGGGGCCCTACGAGCAGTACTTC. It encodes CASRVDRGPYEQYF. V gene TRBV2 combines with J gene TRBJ2-7, with 11 positions matching TRBD1. V trimming: 8 bases; J trimming: 2 bases; junction bases outside the gene matches: 5. There are 14 residues in the CDR3. Germline CDR1 SNHLY, CDR2 FYNNEI.

The rearrangement uses TRBV19 and TRBJ1-4; TRBD1 might be the D (5 bases). Germline CDR1 reads LNHDA; CDR2 reads SQIVND (reference sequence). This CDR3 is 16 amino acids long. V was pared by 6 bases and J by 6 bases, with 20 bases between. CDR3: CASSPRIREGHEKLFF. CDR3 DNA sequence: TGTGCCAGTAGCCCCAGGATTAGAGAGGGGCATGAAAAACTGTTTTTT.

The chain couples TRBV4-2 to TRBJ1-2; D unclear. Germline V gene data show CDR1 as LGHNA and CDR2 as YNFKEQ. Trimming removed 0 bases from V and 6 bases from J, with 8 bases in between. This CDR3 comprises 13 residues. The CDR3 loop is CASSQDQRDGYTF. CDR3 DNA sequence: TGTGCCAGCAGCCAAGATCAAAGGGATGGCTACACCTTC.

The genes are TRBV5-3 and TRBJ2-1; no reliable D call. TRBV5-3 is filed as an ORF, its function uncertain. CDR3 length equals 11 residues. Trimming took off 2 bases at V and 6 bases at J, with 3 bases between the two ends. In nucleotides, the CDR3 is TGTGCCAGAAGCTTTGTCAATGAGCAGTTCTTC. It yields the protein CARSFVNEQFF.

This clone was seen more than once but under ten times. The gene calls are TRBV6-5 and TRBJ1-4; weak D call: TRBD1 (5 bases). CDR3 length equals 14 residues. V lost 7 bases and J lost 4, with 13 bases in between. Germline V CDR1 and CDR2: MNHEY, SVGAGI. CDR3 nucleotide sequence: TGTGCCAGCATCGGCCCTAGGGGTAATGAAAAACTGTTTTTT. Encoded protein: CASIGPRGNEKLFF.

This clone appeared a single time. The rearrangement joins TRBV6-5 to TRBJ2-3, with D perhaps being TRBD1 or TRBD2 (5 bases each). Looked up from germline, CDR1 is MNHEY and CDR2 is SVGAGI. CDR3 size: 14 residues. Deletions cut 7 bases from V and 4 bases from J, with 15 bases between. The CDR3 sequence is CASTLVLGADTQYF. CDR3 in DNA: TGTGCCAGCACCCTCGTTCTGGGGGCAGATACGCAGTATTTT.

In this sample, this clone turned up once. This sequence joins TRBV18 and TRBJ2-7; 9 bases fit TRBD2. The length of the CDR3 is 16 residues. J lost 7 bases, V lost 0 bases, and 10 bases had no gene match. Germline V gene sequence: CDR1 KGHSH, CDR2 LQKENI. CDR3 DNA sequence: TGTGCCAGCTCACCACCCGGCGGGGGGGGGTATCGGGAGCAGTACTTC. Protein: CASSPPGGGGYREQYF.

The CDR3 nucleotides are TGTGCCAGCAGCTTAGCGCAGGACCTTAATTCACCCCTCCACTTT. Translating it yields CASSLAQDLNSPLHF. The V call is TRBV7-6, the J call TRBJ1-6; D gene unclear. Looked up from germline, CDR1 is SGHVS and CDR2 is FNYEAQ. Between the trimmed V and J ends, which lost 0 bases and 6 bases, there was a span of 9 bases. This CDR3 is built from 15 residues.